The next 24 T cell receptor beta chains were all read from a single sample in a study of T cells in localized non-small cell lung cancer. Only in-frame clones appear in the TCRdb table, and some are missing; sequencing was by immunoSEQ multiplex PCR. Of nearly 15,000 clones listed, more than 80% are singletons. Source: peripheral blood, taken before any cancer treatment. These receptors all come from a female donor aged 60 or older with stage I squamous cell lung carcinoma.

The chain is built from TRBV14 and TRBJ1-1; no clear D gene. The V end lost 0 bases, the J end lost 1 base, and 12 bases lay between the germline ends. The CDR3 runs 16 residues. The germline CDR1 and CDR2 sequences are SGHDN and FVKESK. The CDR3 bases are TGTGCCAGCAGCCAAGATGGGTTTGGTTGGAACACTGAAGCTTTCTTT. It codes for CASSQDGFGWNTEAFF.

This chain uses TRBV27 with TRBJ2-7, with D uncertain. Germline CDR1 reads MNHEY; CDR2 reads SMNVEV (reference sequence). The CDR3 runs 15 residues. V was pared by 4 bases and J by 0 bases, with 13 bases between. The CDR3 region has the DNA TGTGCCAGCAGTTCCACCCTCCGACTCTCCTACGAGCAGTACTTC. Protein: CASSSTLRLSYEQYF.

The chain employs TRBV19 and TRBJ1-5; TRBD1 is a possible D gene (5 bases). CDR1 LNHDA and CDR2 SQIVND come from the germline V gene (reference sequence). The V end was cut by 3 bases, the J end by 3 bases, with 12 bases between. This CDR3 contains 15 residues. The CDR3 region is CASSIDSSLNQPQHF. The CDR3 DNA sequence: TGTGCCAGTAGTATTGACAGCTCACTCAATCAGCCCCAGCATTTT.

The chain combines TRBV30 with TRBJ1-2; 9 bases fit TRBD1. The V gene end was trimmed by 5 bases and the J gene end by 3 bases; junction bases not matched to a gene: 7. The germline CDR1 and CDR2 sequences are GTSNPN and SVGIG (reference sequence). The CDR3 contains 14 residues. The CDR3 nucleotides are TGTGCCTGGGTCCGGGACAGGGTGTACTATGGCTACACCTTC. Protein sequence: CAWVRDRVYYGYTF.

This chain links TRBV9 with TRBJ2-1; 7 bases match TRBD2. With 3 bases clipped from V and 7 bases from J, the junction kept 16 bases outside the gene matches. From germline, CDR1 is SGDLS and CDR2 YYNGEE. The length of the CDR3 is 17 residues. CDR3 in DNA: TGTGCCAGCAGCGCCACAACCTCCACCTGGGGAGGGAATGAGCAGTTCTTC. It is translated as CASSATTSTWGGNEQFF.

This chain uses TRBV7-2 with TRBJ2-5, with D possibly being TRBD1 or TRBD2 (5 bases each). This CDR3 has 13 amino acids. Germline lookup yields CDR1 SGHTA and CDR2 FQGNSA. V gave up 5 bases and J gave up 5 bases, with 12 bases separating them. The CDR3 sequence: CASSRGVGETQYF. The CDR3 DNA sequence: TGTGCCAGCAGCCGAGGGGTTGGGGAGACCCAGTACTTC.

This chain joins TRBV5-1 and TRBJ1-1; no clear D gene. Trimming left V 0 bases short and J 3 bases short, with 0 bases between. Germline V CDR1 and CDR2: SGHRS, YFSETQ. The CDR3 extends over 11 amino acids. CDR3: CASSLDTEAFF. For the CDR3, the DNA is TGCGCCAGCAGCTTGGACACTGAAGCTTTCTTT.

This chain uses TRBV30 with TRBJ2-3, with 10 bases identical to TRBD2. V shed 2 bases, J shed 7 bases, and the junction held 6 bases outside the gene matches. CDR1 and CDR2 from the germline V gene are GTSNPN and SVGIG (reference sequence). This CDR3 is built from 14 residues. The CDR3 DNA reads TGTGCCTGGAGTTTAGGACTAGCGGATCATACGCAGTATTTT. Translation: CAWSLGLADHTQYF.

This clone was seen only once. The chain couples TRBV7-2 to TRBJ2-1, with 7 bases matching TRBD2. CDR1 is SGHTA, CDR2 FQGNSA, per germline. The CDR3 length is 17 residues. Germline trimming cut 4 bases from V and 9 bases from J; bases unmatched to any gene: 18. The CDR3: CASSSKAGREYNSEQFF. The CDR3 nucleotides read TGTGCCAGCAGCTCGAAGGCAGGGAGGGAGTACAATAGTGAGCAGTTCTTC.

The chain carries TRBV5-6 and TRBJ1-1; D is uncertain. CDR1 SGHDT and CDR2 YYEEEE come from the germline V gene. V was cut by 0 bases and J by 3 bases, with 15 bases left in between. The CDR3 sequence is 16 residues long. DNA of the CDR3: TGTGCCAGCAGCTTGGGGATCGTAGCTGAGGACACTGAAGCTTTCTTT. Translated: CASSLGIVAEDTEAFF.

This clone was seen only once. This chain links TRBV5-2 with TRBJ2-4; the table's D call TRBD2 went unverified against the DNA. TRBV5-2 is deemed a pseudogene. There are 15 residues in the CDR3. Written as DNA, the CDR3 is TGTGCCAGCAGCCCGGGACTAGCGGGTAAAAACATTCAGTACTTC. The encoded protein is CASSPGLAGKNIQYF.

The gene calls are TRBV27 and TRBJ2-7; maybe TRBD1 (5 bases). Germline assignment: CDR1 MNHEY and CDR2 SMNVEV (reference sequence). This CDR3 is built from 14 residues. V lost 6 bases and J 7 bases, leaving 19 bases between the germline ends. The DNA of the CDR3 is TGTGCCAGCAGGAAGTCCGGCAGGGTCGAGGAGCAGTACTTC. Amino acid sequence: CASRKSGRVEEQYF.

V is TRBV29-1 and J is TRBJ1-3; D is unresolved. V lost 4 bases to trimming and J lost 5 bases, with 12 bases between them. The germline gives CDR1 SQVTM, CDR2 ANQGSEA. The CDR3 runs 13 residues. In nucleotides, the CDR3 is TGCAGCGTTGCTATAGGAATTAGAAACACCATATATTTT. It is translated as CSVAIGIRNTIYF.

The genes are TRBV11-2 and TRBJ1-6; D gene uncertain. Deletions cut 5 bases from V and 1 base from J, with 12 bases between. The CDR3 spans 16 residues. Germline V gives CDR1 SGHAT, CDR2 FQNNGV. CDR3 coding DNA: TGTGCCAGCAGCCCACGGGCGGTTTCCTATAATTCACCCCTCCACTTT. As protein: CASSPRAVSYNSPLHF.

V usage is TRBV9 and J usage is TRBJ1-1; possibly TRBD1 for D (5 bases). Between the trimmed V and J ends, which lost 3 bases and 1 base, there was a span of 28 bases. Germline CDR1 and CDR2: SGDLS and YYNGEE. The length of the CDR3 is 20 residues. CDR3 sequence (DNA): TGTGCCAGCAGCGAAGCCATTGGGGCCACCAGAATAGGAGGGAACACTGAAGCTTTCTTT. Translated, it gives CASSEAIGATRIGGNTEAFF.

V gene TRBV15 combines with J gene TRBJ2-4; no clear D. The V gene lost 1 base and the J gene lost 11 bases, with 9 bases spanning the gap. Germline CDR1 LNHNV, CDR2 YYDKDF (reference sequence). This CDR3 region has 12 residues. The CDR3 bases are TGTGCCACCAGCAGAGGACTGGGGTTTCAGTACTTC. It encodes CATSRGLGFQYF.

This rearrangement joins TRBV7-2 to TRBJ1-1; D gene unclear. V lost 5 bases to trimming and J lost 1 base, with 8 bases between them. CDR1 is SGHTA and CDR2 is FQGNSA in the germline V gene. CDR3 length: 13 residues. The CDR3 loop reads CASSGRRNTEAFF. The DNA for the CDR3 is TGTGCCAGCAGCGGACGGAGGAACACTGAAGCTTTCTTT.

The rearrangement joins TRBV5-1 to TRBJ1-1; possibly TRBD1 for D (5 bases). Trimming removed 0 bases from V and 3 bases from J, with 9 bases in between. This CDR3 has 14 amino acids. Germline CDR1 is SGHRS and CDR2 is YFSETQ. The CDR3 is CASSLDRGDTEAFF. The CDR3 DNA sequence: TGCGCCAGCAGCTTGGACAGAGGGGACACTGAAGCTTTCTTT.

This clone was counted a single time. This sequence joins TRBV7-2 and TRBJ2-5, with a weak D call TRBD2 (5 bases). The J call may not be correct, given that the DNA end is closer to TRBJ2-7. The CDR3 loop spans 14 amino acids. Germline V CDR1 and CDR2: SGHTA, FQGNSA. The CDR3 loop is CASRAIEGSYEQYF. DNA for the CDR3: TGTGCCAGCAGGGCTATTGAGGGCTCCTACGAGCAGTACTTC.

The genes are TRBV29-1 and TRBJ2-7; D is perhaps TRBD1 or TRBD2 (5 bases each). This CDR3 spans 12 amino acids. Germline V CDR1 and CDR2: SQVTM, ANQGSEA. Trimming stripped 3 bases from V and 2 bases from J, with 8 bases between. CDR3 in amino acids: CSVEGPAYEQYF. The CDR3 DNA follows: TGCAGCGTTGAGGGACCGGCCTACGAGCAGTACTTC.

The chain couples TRBV5-1 to TRBJ2-5; D is undetermined. V lost 0 bases and J 2 bases, leaving 5 bases between the germline ends. There are 13 residues in the CDR3. Germline-derived CDR1 and CDR2 are SGHRS and YFSETQ. CDR3 residues: CASSLEGQETQYF. CDR3 bases: TGCGCCAGCAGCTTGGAAGGTCAAGAGACCCAGTACTTC.

This chain joins TRBV28 and TRBJ1-1; D possibly corresponds to TRBD1 (5 bases). This CDR3 contains 12 residues. The V end lost 3 bases, the J end lost 11 bases, and 13 bases lay between the germline ends. Germline loops: CDR1 MDHEN, CDR2 SYDVKM. In nucleotides, the CDR3 is TGTGCCAGCAGTTTTGGCAGGGCGCGTGCTTTCTTT. Encoded protein: CASSFGRARAFF. The entire variable domain, with the rest obtained from reference TRBV28 and TRBJ1-1, is as follows: DVKVTQSSRYLVKRTGEKVFLECVQDMDHENMFWYRQDPGLGLRLIYFSYDVKMKEKGDIPEGYSVSREKKERFSLILESASTNQTSMYLCASSFGRARAFFGQGTRLTVV.

CDR3: CASSYLVDTQYF. CDR3 nucleotides: TGTGCCAGCAGCTACCTGGTTGATACGCAGTATTTT. The chain uses TRBV7-2 and TRBJ2-3; D not resolved. This CDR3 has 12 amino acids. Germline V gives CDR1 SGHTA, CDR2 FQGNSA. V lost 4 bases and J 6 bases, leaving 8 bases between the germline ends.

A single count supports this clone. This chain uses TRBV19 with TRBJ2-1; no definite D call. V lost 5 bases, J lost 10 bases, and 18 bases lay in between. Germline assignment: CDR1 LNHDA and CDR2 SQIVND (reference sequence). The CDR3 length is 14 residues. Here the CDR3 reads CASSRSTVTGEQFF. CDR3 bases: TGTGCCAGTAGTCGATCGACTGTAACGGGCGAGCAGTTCTTC.